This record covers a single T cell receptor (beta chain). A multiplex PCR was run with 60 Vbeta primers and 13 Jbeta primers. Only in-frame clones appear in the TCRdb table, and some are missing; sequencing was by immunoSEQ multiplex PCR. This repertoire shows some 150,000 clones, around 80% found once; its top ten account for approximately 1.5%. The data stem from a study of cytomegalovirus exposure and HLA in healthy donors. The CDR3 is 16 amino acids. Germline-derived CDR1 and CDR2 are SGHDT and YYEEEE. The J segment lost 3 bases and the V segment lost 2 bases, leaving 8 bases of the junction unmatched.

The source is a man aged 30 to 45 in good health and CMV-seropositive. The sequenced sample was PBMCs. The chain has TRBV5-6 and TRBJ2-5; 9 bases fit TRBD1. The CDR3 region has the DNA TGTGCCAGCAGCTTACCGGGACAGGGAGAGGAAGAGACCCAGTACTTC. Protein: CASSLPGQGEEETQYF.